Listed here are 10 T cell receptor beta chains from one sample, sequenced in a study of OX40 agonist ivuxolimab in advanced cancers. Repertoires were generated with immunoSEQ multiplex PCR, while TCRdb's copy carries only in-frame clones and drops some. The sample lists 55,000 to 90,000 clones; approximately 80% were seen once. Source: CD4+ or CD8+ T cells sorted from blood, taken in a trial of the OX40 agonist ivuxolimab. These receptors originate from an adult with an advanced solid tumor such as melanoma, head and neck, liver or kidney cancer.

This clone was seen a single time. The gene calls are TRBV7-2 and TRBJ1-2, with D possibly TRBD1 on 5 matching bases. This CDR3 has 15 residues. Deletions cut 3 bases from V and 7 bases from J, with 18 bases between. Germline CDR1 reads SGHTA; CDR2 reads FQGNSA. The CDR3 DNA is TGTGCCAGCAGCTTCCGCATGGGGGGGGAAGGTGGCTACACCTTC. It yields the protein CASSFRMGGEGGYTF.

Written as DNA, the CDR3 is TGTGCCAGCAGCCGTCGGACAGGGGAGGCGGTACGCGCTGAAGCTTTCTTT. Translated, it gives CASSRRTGEAVRAEAFF. The V call is TRBV21-1, the J call TRBJ1-1; the table calls TRBD1, which could not be checked here. TRBV21-1 is a pseudogene locus. The CDR3 has 17 residues.

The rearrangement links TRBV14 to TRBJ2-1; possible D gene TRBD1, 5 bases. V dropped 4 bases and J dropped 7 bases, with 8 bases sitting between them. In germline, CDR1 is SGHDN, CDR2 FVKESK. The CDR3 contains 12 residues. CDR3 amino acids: CASSLYRNEQFF. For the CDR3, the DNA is TGTGCCAGCAGCCTATACAGGAATGAGCAGTTCTTC.

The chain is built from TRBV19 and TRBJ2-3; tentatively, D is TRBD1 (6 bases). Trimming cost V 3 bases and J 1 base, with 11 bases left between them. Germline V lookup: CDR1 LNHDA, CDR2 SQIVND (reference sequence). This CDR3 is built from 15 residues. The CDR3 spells CASSINRDRTDTQYF. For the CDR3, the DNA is TGTGCCAGTAGTATCAACAGGGACCGCACAGATACGCAGTATTTT.

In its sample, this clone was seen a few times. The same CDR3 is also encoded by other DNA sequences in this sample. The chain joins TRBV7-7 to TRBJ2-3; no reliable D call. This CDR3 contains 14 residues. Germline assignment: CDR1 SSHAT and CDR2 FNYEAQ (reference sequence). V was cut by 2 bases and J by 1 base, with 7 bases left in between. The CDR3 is CASSLTGGTDTQYF. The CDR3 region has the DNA TGTGCCAGCAGCTTAACTGGGGGCACAGATACGCAGTATTTT.

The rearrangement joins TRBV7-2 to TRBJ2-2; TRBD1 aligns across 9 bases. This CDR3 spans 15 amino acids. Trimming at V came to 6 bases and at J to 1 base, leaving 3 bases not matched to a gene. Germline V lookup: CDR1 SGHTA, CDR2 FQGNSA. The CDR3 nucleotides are TGTGCCAGCAGACCGGGACAGGGGAACACCGGGGAGCTGTTTTTT. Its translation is CASRPGQGNTGELFF. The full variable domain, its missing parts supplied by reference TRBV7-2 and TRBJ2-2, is GAGVSQSPSNKVTEKGKDVELRCDPISGHTALYWYRQSLGQGLEFLIYFQGNSAPDKSGLPSDRFSAERTGGSVSTLTIQRTQQEDSAVYLCASRPGQGNTGELFFGEGSRLTVL.

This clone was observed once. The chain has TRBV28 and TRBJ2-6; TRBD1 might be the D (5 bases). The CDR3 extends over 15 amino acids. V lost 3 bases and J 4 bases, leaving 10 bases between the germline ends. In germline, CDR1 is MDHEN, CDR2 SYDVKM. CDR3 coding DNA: TGTGCCAGCAGTTTTGTGGGGCCCGGGGCCAACGTCCTGACTTTC. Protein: CASSFVGPGANVLTF.

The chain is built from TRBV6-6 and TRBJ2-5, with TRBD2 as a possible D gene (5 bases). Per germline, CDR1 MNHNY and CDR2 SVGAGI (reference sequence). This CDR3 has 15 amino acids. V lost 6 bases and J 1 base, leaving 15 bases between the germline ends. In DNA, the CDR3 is TGTGCCAGCAGAGAGGGCAGAGATACCCAAGAGACCCAGTACTTC. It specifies CASREGRDTQETQYF.

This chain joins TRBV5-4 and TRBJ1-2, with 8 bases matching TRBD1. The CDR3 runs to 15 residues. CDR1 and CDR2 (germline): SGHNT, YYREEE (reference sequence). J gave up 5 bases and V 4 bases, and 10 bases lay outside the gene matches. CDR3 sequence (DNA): TGTGCCAGCAGCCAGAAGGACAGGGCCCTTTATGGCTACACCTTC. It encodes CASSQKDRALYGYTF.

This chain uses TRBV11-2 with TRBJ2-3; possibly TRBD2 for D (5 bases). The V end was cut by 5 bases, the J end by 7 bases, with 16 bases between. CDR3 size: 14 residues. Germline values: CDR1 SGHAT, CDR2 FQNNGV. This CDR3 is CASSQKREGYTQYF. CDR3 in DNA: TGTGCCAGCAGCCAGAAGAGGGAAGGTTATACGCAGTATTTT.